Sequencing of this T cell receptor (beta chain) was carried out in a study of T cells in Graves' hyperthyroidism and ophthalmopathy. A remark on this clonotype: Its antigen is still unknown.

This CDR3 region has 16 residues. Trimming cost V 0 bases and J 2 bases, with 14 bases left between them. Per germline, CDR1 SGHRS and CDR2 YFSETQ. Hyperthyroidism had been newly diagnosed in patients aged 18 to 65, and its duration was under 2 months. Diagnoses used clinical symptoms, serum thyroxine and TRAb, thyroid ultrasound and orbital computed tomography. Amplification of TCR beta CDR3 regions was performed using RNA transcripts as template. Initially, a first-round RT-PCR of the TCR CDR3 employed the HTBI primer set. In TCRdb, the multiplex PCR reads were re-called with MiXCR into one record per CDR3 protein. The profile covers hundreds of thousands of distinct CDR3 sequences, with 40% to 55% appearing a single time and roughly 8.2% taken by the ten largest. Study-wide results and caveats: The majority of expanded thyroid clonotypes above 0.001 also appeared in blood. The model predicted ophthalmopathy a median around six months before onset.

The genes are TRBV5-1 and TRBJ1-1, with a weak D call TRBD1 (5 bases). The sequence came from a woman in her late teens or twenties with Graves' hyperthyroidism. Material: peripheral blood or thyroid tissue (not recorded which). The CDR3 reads CASSLAVKGPNTEAFF. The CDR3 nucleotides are TGCGCCAGCAGCTTGGCCGTTAAGGGACCAAACACTGAAGCTTTCTTT.